These T cell receptor beta chains were read from a single sample in a study of early T cells in non-severe SARS-CoV-2 infection. TCRdb re-called the 5' RACE reads through MiXCR, storing one row per CDR3 protein. The top ten clones hold less than 5% of a sample with 50,000 to 55,000 distinct CDR3 sequences, over 8% of them seen once. Sequencing input: whole blood. The source is an adult who was a healthcare worker with PCR-confirmed SARS-CoV-2 infection or an uninfected control (not recorded which). Both conserved end residues are part of each CDR3. Each record gives: J gene, clone size, V gene, D gene, CDR3 DNA, CDR3 protein. The D gene is left open where the match is weak. Expanded clones get a size class; other rows say once, few or many, or leave the size out.

>TRBJ1-6|many|TRBV2|.
TGTGCCAGCAGTGGGCAGGGGCGCTCCTATAATTCACCCCTCCACTTT
CASSGQGRSYNSPLHF
>TRBJ1-1|few|TRBV30|.
TGTGCCAGTCAGGCTGACATGAACACTGAAGCTTTCTTT
CASQADMNTEAFF
>TRBJ1-4|many|TRBV6-6|.
TGTGCCAGCAGCCAAAATGAAAAACTGTTTTTT
CASSQNEKLFF
>TRBJ2-3|few|TRBV29-1|TRBD2
TGCAGCGTTGAAGATTATGAGCGGGAGGAGACAGATACGCAGTATTTT
CSVEDYEREETDTQYF
>TRBJ2-3|.|TRBV18|TRBD2
TGTGCCAGCTCACCCTCTACTAGCGGGAGGCCTCCTGAAGATACGCAGTATTTT
CASSPSTSGRPPEDTQYF
>TRBJ2-1|few|TRBV6-1|.
TGTGCCAGCAGTGATCAGGTCCACAATGAGCAGTTCTTC
CASSDQVHNEQFF
>TRBJ2-7|many|TRBV7-2|.
TGTGCCAGCAGCCCTCAGGAGCGGAGGTTCTACGAGCAGTACTTC
CASSPQERRFYEQYF
>TRBJ2-2|many|TRBV5-1|.
TGCGCCAGCAGCTCAACAGGGAACACCGGGGAGCTGTTTTTT
CASSSTGNTGELFF
>TRBJ2-5|many|TRBV20-1|.
TGCAGTGCTAGGCGAGTCGAAGAGACCCAGTACTTC
CSARRVEETQYF
>TRBJ2-3|.|TRBV24-1|.
TGTGCCACCAGTGCCGTCGGGCGGGACAAAGATACGCAGTATTTT
CATSAVGRDKDTQYF
>TRBJ2-3|.|TRBV5-4|TRBD2
TGTGCCAGCAGTCAGTCGGGCGGGAGGGTGGCAGATACGCAGTATTTT
CASSQSGGRVADTQYF
>TRBJ1-2|many|TRBV6-6|.
TGTGCCAGCAGGGCAGGGGATGGCTACACCTTC
CASRAGDGYTF
>TRBJ2-2|.|TRBV7-2|.
TGTGCCAGCAGCGCCCGGAGGGCTGAAACCGGGGAGCTGTTTTTT
CASSARRAETGELFF
>TRBJ1-6|few|TRBV10-3|.
TGTGCCACCGAAAGTGGGGGAGATTCACCCCTCCACTTT
CATESGGDSPLHF
>TRBJ1-1|many|TRBV7-3|.
TGTGCCAGCAGCACGACGATAAACACTGAAGCTTTCTTT
CASSTTINTEAFF
>TRBJ2-7|few|TRBV29-1|.
TGCGGAGTGAGTGGGGGCTCCTACGAGCAGTACTTC
CGVSGGSYEQYF
>TRBJ1-1|many|TRBV30|TRBD1
TGTGCCTGGAGTGTATCAGGGGGCACTGAAGCTTTCTTT
CAWSVSGGTEAFF
>TRBJ2-7|many|TRBV7-2|.
TGTGCCAGCAGCTCCACCTACGAGCAGTACTTC
CASSSTYEQYF
>TRBJ2-7|many|TRBV3-1|TRBD1
TGTGCAACCGGGACAGGGGACTCCGAGCAGTACTTC
CATGTGDSEQYF
>TRBJ1-5|many|TRBV6-2/TRBV6-3|TRBD1
TGTGCCAGCAGACACTCCAGGGGGCAAAGCAATCAGCCCCAGCATTTT
CASRHSRGQSNQPQHF
>TRBJ1-1|few|TRBV27|TRBD1
TGTGCCAGCAGTTTCTCAGGGGGCACTGAAGTTTTCTTT
CASSFSGGTEVFF
>TRBJ2-3|many|TRBV29-1|.
TGCAGCGCCCTCCAAGATACGCAGTATTTT
CSALQDTQYF
>TRBJ2-4|few|TRBV5-5|TRBD2
TGTGCCAGCAGCTTGGGCCTAAGCGGGGTAAACATTCAGTACTTC
CASSLGLSGVNIQYF
>TRBJ1-6|many|TRBV30|TRBD1
TGTGCCTGGAGTACAGGGGCTAATTCACCCCTCCACTTT
CAWSTGANSPLHF
>TRBJ1-4|many|TRBV18|.
TGTGCCAGCTCACCCCAGTCTGGGGAAAAACTGTTTTTT
CASSPQSGEKLFF